Shown below are 19 T cell receptor beta chains from a single sample sequenced in a study of radiation and T cells in renal cell carcinoma (dated by TCRdb to the early 2020s). The library was made by the immunoSEQ multiplex PCR assay. As stored in TCRdb, this immuneACCESS dataset retains in-frame rearrangements with V and J assigned. A fraction of the clones does not appear; measured against another copy, unresolved V genes explain less than half of the discrepancy, and the remainder lacks a known reason. For this sample there are fewer than 10,000 clones; about two thirds appear just once. The ten largest make up about 40% of the sample. This specimen's time point label, interpreted: tumor resected at nephrectomy. Taken with the paper, the label for treatment or condition translates to: treatment-naive control, cytoreductive nephrectomy. Sequenced here: tumor tissue, sampled from a patient whose treatment was nephrectomy without radiotherapy. These receptors were taken from a woman aged 70-85 years with renal cell carcinoma.

In this sample, this clone turned up a few times. The V and J genes are TRBV7-8 and TRBJ1-1; D gene ambiguous. CDR3 length: 15 amino acids. From germline, CDR1 is SGHVS and CDR2 FQNEAQ. Trimming stripped 0 bases from V and 0 bases from J, with 8 bases between. The CDR3 reads CASSLAMAMNTEAFF. The DNA for the CDR3 is TGTGCCAGCAGCTTAGCGATGGCCATGAACACTGAAGCTTTCTTT.

The chain is built from TRBV5-5 and TRBJ1-3; D unclear. Germline assignment: CDR1 SGHKS and CDR2 YYEKEE (reference sequence). The CDR3 has 14 residues. V shed 3 bases and J shed 7 bases, with 14 bases lying between them. CDR3 nucleotides: TGTGCCAGCAGCTCCTGGATCCCCGGCAACACCATATATTTT. It yields the protein CASSSWIPGNTIYF.

The chain joins TRBV6-5 to TRBJ2-7; 8 positions agree with TRBD1. The germline V gene has CDR1 MNHEY and CDR2 SVGAGI. This CDR3 is built from 15 residues. The V gene end was trimmed by 0 bases and the J gene end by 7 bases; junction bases not matched to a gene: 8. The DNA of the CDR3 is TGTGCCAGCAGTTACTCCATGGACAGGGTGGGGGAGCAGTACTTC. Its protein product is CASSYSMDRVGEQYF.

The chain recombines TRBV2 with TRBJ2-1, with 10 bases identical to TRBD1. Germline trimming cut 2 bases from V and 4 bases from J; bases unmatched to any gene: 5. Germline lookup yields CDR1 SNHLY and CDR2 FYNNEI. The CDR3 is 16 amino acids. The CDR3 loop reads CASSEKSGQGYNEQFF. CDR3 DNA: TGTGCCAGCAGTGAAAAATCGGGACAGGGGTACAATGAGCAGTTCTTC.

V and J are TRBV5-6 and TRBJ1-1; D perhaps matches TRBD1 (6 bases). Per germline, CDR1 SGHDT and CDR2 YYEEEE. V was trimmed by 1 base and J by 0 bases, leaving 13 bases between them. This CDR3 spans 16 amino acids. DNA for the CDR3: TGTGCCAGCAGCTTGACGCCAGGGGCGCTGAACACTGAAGCTTTCTTT. Its translation is CASSLTPGALNTEAFF. The full variable domain, rest sourced from reference TRBV5-6 and TRBJ1-1, is DAGVTQSPTHLIKTRGQQVTLRCSPKSGHDTVSWYQQALGQGPQFIFQYYEEEERQRGNFPDRFSGHQFPNYSSELNVNALLLGDSALYLCASSLTPGALNTEAFFGQGTRLTVV.

This clone was observed once. The same CDR3 also results from other DNA sequences found in this sample. This rearrangement joins TRBV13 to TRBJ1-2; 7 bases agree with TRBD1. This CDR3 spans 14 amino acids. V was clipped by 3 bases and J by 8 bases; unmatched bases: 9. Germline CDR1 reads PRHDT; CDR2 reads FYEKMQ (reference sequence). The CDR3 nucleotides read TGTGCCAGCAGCTTCGTTTCAGGGGGTCGGGGCTACACCTTC. Amino acid sequence: CASSFVSGGRGYTF.

The V gene is TRBV7-2, the J gene TRBJ1-5; D call uncertain. CDR1 and CDR2 from the germline V gene are SGHTA and FQGNSA. CDR3 length: 13 residues. V was pared by 4 bases and J by 4 bases, with 8 bases between. CDR3 bases: TGTGCCAGCAGCTCCTACTCTAATCAGCCCCAGCATTTT. Protein product: CASSSYSNQPQHF.

This chain links TRBV4-3 with TRBJ1-4; a weak D match, TRBD1 (6 bases). The V gene lost 4 bases and the J gene lost 1 base, with 10 bases spanning the gap. The CDR3 loop spans 15 amino acids. In germline, CDR1 is LGHNA, CDR2 YSLEER. CDR3 nucleotides: TGCGCCAGCAGCCGAGAGGACAGAACTAATGAAAAACTGTTTTTT. Encoded protein: CASSREDRTNEKLFF.

V is TRBV6-6 and J is TRBJ2-7; D not certain. The CDR3 is 13 amino acids. The germline V gene has CDR1 MNHNY and CDR2 SVGAGI (reference sequence). V shed 2 bases and J shed 1 base, with 6 bases lying between them. CDR3 amino acids: CASSYDPSYEQYF. The CDR3 DNA reads TGTGCCAGCAGTTACGATCCTTCCTACGAGCAGTACTTC.

The genes are TRBV2 and TRBJ1-1, with D maybe TRBD1 (6 bases). CDR3 length: 12 residues. The V and J ends lost 1 base and 11 bases respectively, with 11 bases between them. Germline assignment: CDR1 SNHLY and CDR2 FYNNEI. The CDR3 reads CASSEDRVGAFF. The CDR3 DNA is TGTGCCAGCAGTGAAGACAGGGTAGGGGCTTTCTTT.

Concerning this clone: One end of the junction does not line up with germline, which may come from a read error. The chain employs TRBV11-2 and TRBJ2-5, with 9 bases matching TRBD2. The CDR3 spans 14 residues. The germline V gene has CDR1 SGHAT and CDR2 FQNNGV. CDR3 DNA sequence: TGTGCCAGCAGTTTAGCGGGGGTCGAAGAGACCCAGTACTTC. It translates to CASSLAGVEETQYF.

J is TRBJ2-1 and V is TRBV11-2; possible D gene TRBD2, 6 bases. CDR1 and CDR2 from the germline V gene are SGHAT and FQNNGV. This CDR3 has 15 residues. Trimming cost V 5 bases and J 7 bases, with 18 bases left between them. CDR3 DNA: TGTGCCAGCAGCCCAACGTGGGGGGTGGTGAATGAGCAGTTCTTC. It encodes CASSPTWGVVNEQFF. Based on the CDR3 plus reference TRBV11-2 and TRBJ2-1, the full variable domain is EAGVAQSPRYKIIEKRQSVAFWCNPISGHATLYWYQQILGQGPKLLIQFQNNGVVDDSQLPKDRFSAERLKGVDSTLKIQPAKLEDSAVYLCASSPTWGVVNEQFFGPGTRLTVL.

The V call is TRBV27, the J call TRBJ2-7; 11 bases align to TRBD1. Germline lookup yields CDR1 MNHEY and CDR2 SMNVEV (reference sequence). J gave up 6 bases and V 5 bases, and 6 bases lay outside the gene matches. This CDR3 is 14 amino acids long. The CDR3 DNA reads TGTGCCAGCAGTCCGCGGGACAGGGGGAGCGAGCAGTACTTC. This gives the protein CASSPRDRGSEQYF.

The rearrangement joins TRBV5-1 to TRBJ1-1; D gene unclear. The CDR3 is 11 amino acids. Germline lookup yields CDR1 SGHRS and CDR2 YFSETQ. The V and J ends lost 6 bases and 1 base respectively, with 4 bases between them. The CDR3 reads CASMENTEAFF. The CDR3 region has the DNA TGCGCCAGCATGGAGAACACTGAAGCTTTCTTT.

This clone has only one observation. The chain employs TRBV11-2 and TRBJ2-5; D call uncertain. This CDR3 region has 11 residues. Per the germline V gene, CDR1 is SGHAT and CDR2 is FQNNGV. The germline V and J ends were trimmed by 0 bases and 5 bases, with 1 base remaining between them. CDR3 residues: CASSLDETQYF. In nucleotides, the CDR3 is TGTGCCAGCAGCTTAGATGAGACCCAGTACTTC.

V and J are TRBV5-5 and TRBJ2-5, with 7 bases aligning to TRBD1. The CDR3 totals 16 residues. V gave up 0 bases and J gave up 2 bases; unmatched junction bases: 7. Germline lookup yields CDR1 SGHKS and CDR2 YYEKEE (reference sequence). The CDR3: CASSLAEQGLQETQYF. The CDR3 DNA reads TGTGCCAGCAGCTTGGCGGAACAGGGGCTACAAGAGACCCAGTACTTC.

The chain combines TRBV5-4 with TRBJ2-2; D possibly corresponds to TRBD1 (5 bases). With 2 bases removed from V and 5 bases from J, the gap between germline ends came to 10 bases. The CDR3 is 14 amino acids. Germline CDR1 is SGHNT and CDR2 is YYREEE (reference sequence). CDR3 nucleotides: TGTGCCAGCAGCTTCGATCAGGGAACCGGGGAGCTGTTTTTT. Translated: CASSFDQGTGELFF.

Only a few counts were recorded for this clone. This chain joins TRBV7-9 and TRBJ1-4; 11 bases are a match to TRBD1. This CDR3 has 15 amino acids. V shed 3 bases and J 5 bases; nucleotides not matched to a gene: 2. The germline V gene has CDR1 SEHNR and CDR2 FQNEAQ (reference sequence). CDR3 DNA sequence: TGTGCCAGCAGCTTCGGGGACAGGGGGAATGAAAAACTGTTTTTT. Translating it yields CASSFGDRGNEKLFF.

This chain uses TRBV5-6 with TRBJ2-2; D is undetermined. V lost 4 bases and J lost 6, with 10 bases in between. The CDR3 is 13 residues long. Germline CDR1 reads SGHDT; CDR2 reads YYEEEE. In DNA, the CDR3 is TGTGCCAGCAGCCCCCTGATAGCCGGGGAGCTGTTTTTT. Translated, it gives CASSPLIAGELFF.